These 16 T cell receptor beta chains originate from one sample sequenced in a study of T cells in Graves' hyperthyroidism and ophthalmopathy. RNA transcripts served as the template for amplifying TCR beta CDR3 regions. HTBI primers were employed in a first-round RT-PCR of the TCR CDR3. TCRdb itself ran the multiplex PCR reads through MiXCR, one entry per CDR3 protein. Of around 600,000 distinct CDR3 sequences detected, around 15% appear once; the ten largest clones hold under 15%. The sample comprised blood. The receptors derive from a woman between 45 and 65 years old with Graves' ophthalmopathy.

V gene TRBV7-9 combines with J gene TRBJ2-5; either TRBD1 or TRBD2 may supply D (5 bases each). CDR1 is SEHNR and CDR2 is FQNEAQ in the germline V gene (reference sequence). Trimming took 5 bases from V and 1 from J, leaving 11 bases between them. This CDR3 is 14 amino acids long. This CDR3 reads CASSTPGTQETQYF. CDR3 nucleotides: TGTGCCAGCAGCACCCCCGGGACCCAAGAGACCCAGTACTTC.

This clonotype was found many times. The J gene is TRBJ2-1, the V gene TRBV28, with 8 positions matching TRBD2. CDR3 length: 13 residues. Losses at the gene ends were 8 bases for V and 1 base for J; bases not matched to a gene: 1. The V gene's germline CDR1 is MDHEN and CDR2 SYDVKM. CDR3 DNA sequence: TGTGCCAGCCAGCGGGAGTCCTACAATGAGCAGTTCTTC. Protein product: CASQRESYNEQFF.

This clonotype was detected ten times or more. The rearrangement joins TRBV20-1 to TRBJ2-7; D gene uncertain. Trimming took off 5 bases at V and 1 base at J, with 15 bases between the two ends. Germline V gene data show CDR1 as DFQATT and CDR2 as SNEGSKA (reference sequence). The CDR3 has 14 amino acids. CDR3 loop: CSAQPGPPSYEQYF. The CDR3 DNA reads TGCAGTGCTCAACCTGGACCGCCTTCCTACGAGCAGTACTTC.

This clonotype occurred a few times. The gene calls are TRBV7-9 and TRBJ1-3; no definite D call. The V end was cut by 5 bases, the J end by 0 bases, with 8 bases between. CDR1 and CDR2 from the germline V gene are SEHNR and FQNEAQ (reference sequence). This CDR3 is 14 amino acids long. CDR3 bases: TGTGCCAGCAGCACTCACCTCTCTGGAAACACCATATATTTT. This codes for CASSTHLSGNTIYF.

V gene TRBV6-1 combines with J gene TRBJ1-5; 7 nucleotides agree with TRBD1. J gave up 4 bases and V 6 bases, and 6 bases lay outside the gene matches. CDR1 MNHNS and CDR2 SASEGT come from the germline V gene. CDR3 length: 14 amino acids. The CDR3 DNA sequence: TGTGCCAGCAGCCCGACAGGGTATAATCAGCCCCAGCATTTT. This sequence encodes CASSPTGYNQPQHF.

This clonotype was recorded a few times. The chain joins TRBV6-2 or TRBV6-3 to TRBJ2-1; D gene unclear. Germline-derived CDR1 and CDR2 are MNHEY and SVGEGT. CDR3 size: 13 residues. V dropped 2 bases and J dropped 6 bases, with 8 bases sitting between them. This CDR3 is CASSYRRANEQFF. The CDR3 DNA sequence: TGTGCCAGCAGTTACCGACGGGCCAATGAGCAGTTCTTC.

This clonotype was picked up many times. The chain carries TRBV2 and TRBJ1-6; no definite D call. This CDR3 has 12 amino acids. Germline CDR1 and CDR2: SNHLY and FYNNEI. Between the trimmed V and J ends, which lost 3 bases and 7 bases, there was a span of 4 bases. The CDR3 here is CASSDSNSPLHF. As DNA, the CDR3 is TGTGCCAGCAGTGATAGCAATTCACCCCTCCACTTT.

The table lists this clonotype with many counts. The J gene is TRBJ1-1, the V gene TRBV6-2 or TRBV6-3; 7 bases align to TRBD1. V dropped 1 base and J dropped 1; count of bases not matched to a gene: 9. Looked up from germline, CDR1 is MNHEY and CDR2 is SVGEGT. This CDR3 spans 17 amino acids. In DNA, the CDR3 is TGTGCCAGCAGTTACTTATGGACAGGCTCGGGGAACACTGAAGCTTTCTTT. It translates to CASSYLWTGSGNTEAFF.

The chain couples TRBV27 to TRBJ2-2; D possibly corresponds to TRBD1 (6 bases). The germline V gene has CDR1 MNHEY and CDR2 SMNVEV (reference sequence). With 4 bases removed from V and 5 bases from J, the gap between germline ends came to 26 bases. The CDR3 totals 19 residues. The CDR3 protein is CASSSRRFRQENLTGELFF. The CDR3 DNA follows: TGTGCCAGCAGTTCCCGAAGATTCAGACAGGAGAACCTAACCGGGGAGCTGTTTTTT.

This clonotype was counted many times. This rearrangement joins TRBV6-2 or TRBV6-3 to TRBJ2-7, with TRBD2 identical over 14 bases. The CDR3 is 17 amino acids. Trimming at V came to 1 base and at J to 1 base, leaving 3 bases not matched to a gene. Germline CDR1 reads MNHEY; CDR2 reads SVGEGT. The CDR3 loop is CASSYLGLAGVSYEQYF. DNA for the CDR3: TGTGCCAGCAGTTACTTGGGACTAGCGGGAGTGTCCTACGAGCAGTACTTC.

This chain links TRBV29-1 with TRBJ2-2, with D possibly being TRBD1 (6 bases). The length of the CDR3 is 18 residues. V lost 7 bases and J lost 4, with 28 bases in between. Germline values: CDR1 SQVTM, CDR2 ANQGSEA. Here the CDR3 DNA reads TGCAGCGCTGGCCCCGGGACACGAGGCTCGTTTTCCACCGGGGAGCTGTTTTTT. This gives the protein CSAGPGTRGSFSTGELFF.

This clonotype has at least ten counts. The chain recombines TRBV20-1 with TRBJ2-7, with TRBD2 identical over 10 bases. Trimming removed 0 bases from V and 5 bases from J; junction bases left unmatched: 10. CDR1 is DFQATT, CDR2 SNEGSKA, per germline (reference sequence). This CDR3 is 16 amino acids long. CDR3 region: CSARDSISGRLDEQYF. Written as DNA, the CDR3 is TGCAGTGCTAGAGATAGTATTAGCGGGAGGCTCGACGAGCAGTACTTC.

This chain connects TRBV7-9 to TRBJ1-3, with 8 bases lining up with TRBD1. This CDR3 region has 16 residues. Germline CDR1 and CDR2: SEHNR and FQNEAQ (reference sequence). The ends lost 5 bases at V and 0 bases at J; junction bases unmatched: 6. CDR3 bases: TGTGCCAGCAGCCGGGACAGGACAAGCTCTGGAAACACCATATATTTT. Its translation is CASSRDRTSSGNTIYF.

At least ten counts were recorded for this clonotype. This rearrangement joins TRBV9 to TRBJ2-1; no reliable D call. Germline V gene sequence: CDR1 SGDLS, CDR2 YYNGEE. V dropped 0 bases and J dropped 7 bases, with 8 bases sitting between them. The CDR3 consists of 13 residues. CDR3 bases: TGTGCCAGCAGCGTAGGTGTGTGGAATGAGCAGTTCTTC. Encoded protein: CASSVGVWNEQFF.

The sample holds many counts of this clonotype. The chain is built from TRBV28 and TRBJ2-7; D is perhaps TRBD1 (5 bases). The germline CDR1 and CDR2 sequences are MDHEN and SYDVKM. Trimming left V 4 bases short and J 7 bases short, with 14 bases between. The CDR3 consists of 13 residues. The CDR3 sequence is CASSSTASLEQYF. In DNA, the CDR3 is TGTGCCAGCAGTTCGACAGCGTCCTTAGAGCAGTACTTC.

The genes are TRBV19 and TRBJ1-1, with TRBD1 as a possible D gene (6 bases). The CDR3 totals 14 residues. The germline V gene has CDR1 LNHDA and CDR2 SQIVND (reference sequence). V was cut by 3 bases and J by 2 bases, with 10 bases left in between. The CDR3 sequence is CASSILDRNTEAFF. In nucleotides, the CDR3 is TGTGCCAGTAGTATTTTGGACAGAAACACTGAAGCTTTCTTT.